These 10 T cell receptor beta chains were sequenced from one sample in a study of T cells in localized non-small cell lung cancer. TCRdb's copy holds only in-frame clones and misses some; the assay was immunoSEQ multiplex PCR. The table records 75,000 to 80,000 clones, about 84% of them present only once. The sequenced sample was peripheral blood, obtained before any cancer treatment. These receptors were taken from a female donor older than 55 with stage I lung adenocarcinoma.

V is TRBV7-6 and J is TRBJ1-3; perhaps TRBD1 as D (6 bases). Germline CDR1 and CDR2: SGHVS and FNYEAQ. V lost 3 bases and J lost 4, with 16 bases in between. CDR3 size: 16 residues. This CDR3 reads CASSFGTGSSGNTIYF. The CDR3, as DNA: TGTGCCAGCAGCTTCGGTACAGGGAGTTCCGGAAACACCATATATTTT.

The chain combines TRBV7-9 with TRBJ2-5; D possibly uses TRBD1 or TRBD2 (5 bases each). Germline V gene lookup returns CDR1 SEHNR and CDR2 FQNEAQ (reference sequence). Trimming cost V 2 bases and J 10 bases, with 20 bases left between them. This CDR3 is 15 amino acids long. CDR3 coding DNA: TGTGCCAGCAGCTTAATTCCCGAGGGAAGGGGAGTCCAGTACTTC. This sequence encodes CASSLIPEGRGVQYF.

This clone is medium-sized by share. CDR3 protein: CASSVGERETQYF. CDR3 in DNA: TGTGCCAGCAGTGTCGGAGAGCGAGAGACCCAGTACTTC. This chain joins TRBV2 and TRBJ2-5; D gene unclear. Trimming removed 4 bases at V and 4 bases at J, with 10 bases between. Germline CDR1 and CDR2: SNHLY and FYNNEI. This CDR3 has 13 amino acids. The whole variable domain, filled in from reference TRBV2 and TRBJ2-5, reads EPEVTQTPSHQVTQMGQEVILRCVPISNHLYFYWYRQILGQKVEFLVSFYNNEISEKSEIFDDQFSVERPDGSNFTLKIRSTKLEDSAMYFCASSVGERETQYFGPGTRLLVL.

The chain recombines TRBV9 with TRBJ2-2; 15 bases are shared with TRBD2. The J segment lost 4 bases and the V segment lost 1 base, leaving 14 bases of the junction unmatched. The CDR3 has 21 amino acids. Germline V gene data show CDR1 as SGDLS and CDR2 as YYNGEE. The CDR3 coding sequence is TGTGCCAGCAGCGTATCCCTCGGGACTAGCGGGAGGTCTGCAGGCACCGGGGAGCTGTTTTTT. Residues: CASSVSLGTSGRSAGTGELFF.

The chain couples TRBV5-1 to TRBJ2-7; TRBD2 matches 12 bases. This CDR3 is built from 21 residues. V shed 4 bases and J 4 bases; nucleotides not matched to a gene: 24. Germline-derived CDR1 and CDR2 are SGHRS and YFSETQ. CDR3 residues: CASSRGAGGTSGPDRKYEQYF. Written as DNA, the CDR3 is TGCGCCAGCAGCCGGGGGGCAGGCGGGACTAGCGGGCCCGACCGGAAGTACGAGCAGTACTTC.

The V call is TRBV4-1, the J call TRBJ2-5, with 8 nucleotides matching TRBD2. J lost 4 bases, V lost 4 bases, and 8 bases had no gene match. Per germline, CDR1 MGHRA and CDR2 YSYEKL. The CDR3 has 15 residues. The chain's CDR3 is CASSLGPAGVETQYF. Here the CDR3 DNA reads TGCGCCAGCAGCCTGGGGCCAGCGGGGGTAGAGACCCAGTACTTC.

A few counts support this clone. The chain couples TRBV10-3 to TRBJ2-7; TRBD1 is a possible D gene (5 bases). CDR1 is ENHRY, CDR2 SYGVKD, per germline. The CDR3 sequence is 13 residues long. V gave up 9 bases and J gave up 6 bases, with 18 bases separating them. The CDR3 here is CAIKDINYGEQYF. Written as DNA, the CDR3 is TGTGCCATAAAGGACATAAACTACGGCGAGCAGTACTTC.

The rearrangement uses TRBV27 and TRBJ2-3; no firm D call. With 4 bases removed from V and 0 bases from J, the gap between germline ends came to 14 bases. CDR1 MNHEY and CDR2 SMNVEV come from the germline V gene (reference sequence). This CDR3 is 16 amino acids long. This CDR3 is CASSYARITSTDTQYF. CDR3 nucleotides: TGTGCCAGCAGTTACGCCCGGATTACTAGCACAGATACGCAGTATTTT.

The V and J genes are TRBV6-4 and TRBJ1-2; D is undetermined. CDR3 length equals 12 residues. CDR1 and CDR2 (germline): MRHNA, SNTAGT. V lost 3 bases and J lost 8, with 10 bases in between. The CDR3 DNA reads TGTGCCAGCAGTGATTCTATGGGGGGCTACACCTTC. Translated: CASSDSMGGYTF.

This chain uses TRBV19 with TRBJ1-1; 9 bases are shared with TRBD1. Germline V gene lookup returns CDR1 LNHDA and CDR2 SQIVND (reference sequence). V lost 6 bases, J lost 11 bases, and 7 bases stayed unmatched. CDR3 length: 12 residues. CDR3 coding DNA: TGTGCCAGTAGCCCCGGGACAGGGAGGGCTTTCTTT. Amino acid sequence: CASSPGTGRAFF.